The 11 T cell receptor beta chains listed next were all sequenced from one sample in a study of neurological immune-mediated disorders. TCRdb independently ran MiXCR on the 5' RACE reads; one entry per CDR3 protein. The sample holds some 65,000 distinct CDR3 sequences, 4.1% seen once. Specimen: PBMCs. The receptors were gathered from a man in his fifties or sixties with multiple sclerosis.

This clonotype was recorded at least ten times. The V gene is TRBV24-1, the J gene TRBJ2-7, with 10 bases matching TRBD1. The germline V gene encodes CDR1 KGHDR and CDR2 SFDVKD. Trimming removed 4 bases from V and 2 bases from J; junction bases left unmatched: 7. This CDR3 contains 16 residues. For the CDR3, the DNA is TGTGCCACCAGTGACCCCGGGACAGGGGACCCCTACGAGCAGTACGTC. Amino acids: CATSDPGTGDPYEQYV.

This clonotype was recorded many times. In DNA form, the CDR3 reads TGCAGTGCTGCGACTACGATGTATGAGCAGTTCTTC. Protein: CSAATTMYEQFF. The chain joins TRBV20-1 to TRBJ2-1; tentatively, D is TRBD2 (5 bases). In germline, CDR1 is DFQATT, CDR2 SNEGSKA (reference sequence). The CDR3 is 12 amino acids. The V gene lost 5 bases and the J gene lost 8 bases, with 13 bases spanning the gap.

On this clonotype itself: In this CDR3 the conserved last residue, phenylalanine or tryptophan, is missing, so a read error is likely. The chain combines TRBV12-3 or TRBV12-4 with TRBJ2-5; 9 positions agree with TRBD1. This CDR3 is 14 amino acids long. J was trimmed by 5 bases and V by 5 bases; bases with no gene match: 6. CDR3 DNA sequence: TGTGCCAGCAGTGTCCGACAGGGGGGCGAGACCCAGTACATC. This sequence encodes CASSVRQGGETQYI.

At least ten counts were recorded for this clonotype. The chain uses TRBV24-1 and TRBJ2-3; the D gene is possibly TRBD1 (5 bases). CDR1 is KGHDR, CDR2 SFDVKD, per germline. The CDR3 sequence is 13 residues long. V lost 5 bases and J 6 bases, leaving 11 bases between the germline ends. The DNA of the CDR3 is TGTGCCACCAGTGTTCCTGGGGCCGATACGCAGTATTTT. Its translation is CATSVPGADTQYF.

This clonotype was picked up a small number of times. A junction end diverges from the germline sequence, so it may reflect a read error. The rearrangement links TRBV14 to TRBJ1-6; the D is unclear. CDR1 is SGHDN and CDR2 is FVKESK in the germline V gene. This CDR3 spans 13 amino acids. CDR3 amino acids: CASSQEIGRGLNF. The CDR3 nucleotides read TGTGCCAGCAGCCAAGAAATCGGCCGAGGCCTCAACTTT.

This clonotype has ten or more counts. This chain joins TRBV5-1 and TRBJ1-4; TRBD1 aligns across 10 bases. This CDR3 comprises 17 residues. CDR1 and CDR2 from the germline V gene are SGHRS and YFSETQ. V shed 4 bases and J 6 bases; nucleotides not matched to a gene: 12. The CDR3 DNA reads TGCGCCAGCAGCCTGGCCGCTACCGGGACAGGGGATGAAAAACTGTTTTTT. Residues: CASSLAATGTGDEKLFF.

This clonotype appeared many times. V usage is TRBV6-5 and J usage is TRBJ2-7; the D gene is possibly TRBD2 (5 bases). The CDR3 contains 14 residues. V dropped 0 bases and J dropped 6 bases, with 12 bases sitting between them. In germline, CDR1 is MNHEY, CDR2 SVGAGI. CDR3 sequence (DNA): TGTGCCAGCAGTTACTCGCCCGGGAACCGCGAGCAGTACTTC. It specifies CASSYSPGNREQYF.

This clonotype was detected only a few times. The V call is TRBV5-1, the J call TRBJ2-3, with D perhaps matching TRBD2 (5 bases). Germline CDR1 SGHRS, CDR2 YFSETQ. The V end lost 0 bases, the J end lost 4 bases, and 9 bases lay between the germline ends. This CDR3 comprises 14 residues. This CDR3 reads CASSLALAADTQYF. CDR3 bases: TGCGCCAGCAGCTTGGCGCTAGCAGCAGATACGCAGTATTTT.

This clonotype has a count of ten or more. This chain uses TRBV15 with TRBJ2-5; 9 bases fit TRBD1. Germline CDR1 reads LNHNV; CDR2 reads YYDKDF (reference sequence). V gave up 0 bases and J gave up 7 bases; unmatched junction bases: 6. The CDR3 is 15 residues long. CDR3 coding DNA: TGTGCCACCAGCAGAGATAACCGACAGGGGGGGACCCAGTACTTC. Amino acids: CATSRDNRQGGTQYF.

This clonotype appeared many times. This chain connects TRBV15 to TRBJ2-7, with a possible D match to TRBD1 (7 bases). Trimming took 5 bases from V and 6 from J, leaving 11 bases between them. CDR3 length: 12 residues. The germline V gene has CDR1 LNHNV and CDR2 YYDKDF (reference sequence). The CDR3 DNA is TGTGCCACCAGCCAGGGGGGCCTCGAGCAGTACTTC. Translating it yields CATSQGGLEQYF. Together with reference TRBV15 and TRBJ2-7, the CDR3 gives the full variable domain: DAMVIQNPRYQVTQFGKPVTLSCSQTLNHNVMYWYQQKSSQAPKLLFHYYDKDFNNEADTPDNFQSRRPNTSFCFLDIRSPGLGDTAMYLCATSQGGLEQYFGPGTRLTVT.

This clonotype showed up many times. The chain is built from TRBV5-5 and TRBJ2-3; weak D call: TRBD2 (5 bases). V was clipped by 2 bases and J by 9 bases, with 7 bases between them. The CDR3 contains 11 residues. The germline gives CDR1 SGHKS, CDR2 YYEKEE (reference sequence). Written as DNA, the CDR3 is TGTGCCAGCAGCTTCCCGGGAACGCAGTATTTT. It encodes CASSFPGTQYF. Full variable domain (rest looked up from reference TRBV5-5 and TRBJ2-3): DAGVTQSPTHLIKTRGQQVTLRCSPISGHKSVSWYQQVLGQGPQFIFQYYEKEERGRGNFPDRFSARQFPNYSSELNVNALLLGDSALYLCASSFPGTQYFGPGTRLTVL.